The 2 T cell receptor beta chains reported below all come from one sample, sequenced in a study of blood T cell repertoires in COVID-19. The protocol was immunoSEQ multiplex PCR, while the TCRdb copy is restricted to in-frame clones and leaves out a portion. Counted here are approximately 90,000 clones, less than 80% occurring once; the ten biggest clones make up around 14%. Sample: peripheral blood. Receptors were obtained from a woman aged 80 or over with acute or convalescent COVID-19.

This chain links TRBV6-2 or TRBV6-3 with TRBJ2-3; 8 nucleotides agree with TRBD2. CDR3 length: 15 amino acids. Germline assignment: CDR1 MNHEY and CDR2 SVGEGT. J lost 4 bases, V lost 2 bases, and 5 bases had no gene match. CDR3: CASSYTAGGSDTQYF. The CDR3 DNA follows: TGTGCCAGCAGTTACACGGCGGGGGGATCAGATACGCAGTATTTT.

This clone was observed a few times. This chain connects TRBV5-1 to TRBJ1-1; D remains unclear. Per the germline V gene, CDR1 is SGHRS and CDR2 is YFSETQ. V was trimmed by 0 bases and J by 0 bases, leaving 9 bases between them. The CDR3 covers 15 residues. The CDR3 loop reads CASSLAPGLNTEAFF. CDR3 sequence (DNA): TGCGCCAGCAGCTTGGCTCCAGGTTTGAACACTGAAGCTTTCTTT.